This T cell receptor beta chain stems from a study of blood T cell repertoires in COVID-19. Study information: Samples taken during acute and convalescent COVID-19 were collected in the United States, Italy and Spain.

Methods used by the authors: For nucleated cells, counts were estimated from reference gene primer amplification. The protocol was immunoSEQ multiplex PCR, while the TCRdb copy is restricted to in-frame clones and leaves out a portion. V and J calls and clone size follow that table, whereas D and trimming were derived from the DNA. The sample shows over 200,000 clones, about 86% of them seen only once. Material for sequencing was peripheral blood. This receptor was obtained from a man in his sixties who had recovered from COVID-19.

CDR3 sequence: CSASTGTGTYEQYF. DNA for the CDR3: TGCAGTGCTAGTACCGGGACAGGGACCTACGAGCAGTACTTC. This chain connects TRBV20-1 to TRBJ2-7; 9 bases are shared with TRBD1. The germline V gene encodes CDR1 DFQATT and CDR2 SNEGSKA (reference sequence). The CDR3 has 14 amino acids. V dropped 3 bases and J dropped 2; count of bases not matched to a gene: 5.